The clone carrying this T cell receptor beta chain was found many times. Its target is not known. Researchers amplified the TCR beta CDR3 regions from RNA transcripts. HTBI primers were employed in a first-round RT-PCR of the TCR CDR3. TCRdb called the multiplex PCR reads again in MiXCR, with one record for every CDR3 protein. This table has roughly 520,000 distinct CDR3 sequences, around a quarter appearing once. Germline CDR1 SGDLS, CDR2 YYNGEE. V lost 4 bases to trimming and J lost 1 base; unmatched junction nucleotides: 7. The CDR3 totals 15 residues. PBMCs stemmed from around 10 ml fresh peripheral blood. This sample is part of a study of T cells in Graves' hyperthyroidism and ophthalmopathy. Study-level points and caveats: The authors' 13 V-J model separated ophthalmopathy from stable hyperthyroidism. In blood, most of the thyroid clonotypes expanded above 0.001 were also present. Model predictions of ophthalmopathy came a median about six months before onset.

The receptor comes from a woman aged 30 to 39 with Graves' ophthalmopathy. The chain uses TRBV9 and TRBJ2-5; 7 bases align to TRBD1. The sequenced material came from blood. CDR3 nucleotides: TGTGCCAGCAGCCGGACAGGTTGGGTCCAAGAGACCCAGTACTTC. Protein sequence: CASSRTGWVQETQYF.